A selection of T cell receptor beta chains follows, all from one sample in a study of control samples from healthy donors and cancer patients. This table comes from immunoSEQ multiplex PCR, and its TCRdb copy is limited to in-frame clones, with some not included. This table has about 180,000 clones, 85% to 95% appearing once. The sequenced sample was blood. Receptors originate from a man between 25 and 39 years old in good health. Each CDR3 is given with its conserved first and last residue. A D gene is named only where the DNA matches it firmly. Size values are once, few and many counts, or a class for expanded clones, and some rows have none.

D: .; size: .; V: TRBV5-1; J: TRBJ1-1; CDR3: CASSLGGVNTEAFF; DNA: TGCGCCAGCAGCTTGGGTGGGGTGAACACTGAAGCTTTCTTT
D: TRBD1; size: .; V: TRBV29-1; J: TRBJ1-4; CDR3: CSVEDHSGTDSNEKLFF; DNA: TGCAGCGTTGAAGATCATTCAGGGACAGATAGTAATGAAAAACTGTTTTTT
D: .; size: .; V: TRBV30; J: TRBJ2-2; CDR3: CAWTMAWAGELFF; DNA: TGTGCCTGGACCATGGCCTGGGCCGGGGAGCTGTTTTTT
D: TRBD1; size: .; V: TRBV27; J: TRBJ1-6; CDR3: CASSPGQGSHNSPLHF; DNA: TGTGCCAGCAGCCCGGGACAGGGGTCCCATAATTCACCCCTCCACTTT
D: .; size: .; V: TRBV19; J: TRBJ2-2; CDR3: CASSNPGSRPGELFF; DNA: TGTGCCAGTAGTAACCCCGGGTCCCGTCCAGGGGAGCTGTTTTTT
D: .; size: .; V: TRBV10-2; J: TRBJ1-2; CDR3: CASKAVLYGYTF; DNA: TGCGCCAGCAAGGCAGTCTTATATGGCTACACCTTC
D: TRBD1; size: .; V: TRBV18; J: TRBJ2-2; CDR3: CASSPKGTGSTGELFF; DNA: TGTGCCAGCTCACCGAAAGGGACAGGGTCCACCGGGGAGCTGTTTTTT
D: .; size: .; V: TRBV21-1; J: TRBJ1-4; CDR3: CASREGNEKLFF; DNA: TGTGCCAGCAGGGAGGGGAATGAAAAACTGTTTTTT
D: .; size: .; V: TRBV19; J: TRBJ2-7; CDR3: CANLVGGPDEQYF; DNA: TGTGCCAACCTCGTGGGGGGGCCAGACGAGCAGTACTTC
D: .; size: .; V: TRBV28; J: TRBJ1-1; CDR3: CASKLQRLGTEAFF; DNA: TGTGCCAGCAAACTACAGAGATTGGGGACTGAAGCTTTCTTT
D: .; size: .; V: TRBV19; J: TRBJ2-6; CDR3: CASSIAARSSGANVLTF; DNA: TGTGCCAGTAGTATCGCCGCCAGGAGCTCTGGGGCCAACGTCCTGACTTTC
D: .; size: .; V: TRBV23-1; J: TRBJ1-5; CDR3: CASSLGRGQHNQPQHF; DNA: TGCGCCAGCAGTCTTGGAAGAGGACAGCACAATCAGCCCCAGCATTTT
D: .; size: .; V: TRBV5-4; J: TRBJ1-1; CDR3: CASSNPSTEAFF; DNA: TGTGCCAGCAGTAACCCCAGCACTGAAGCTTTCTTT
D: TRBD1; size: .; V: TRBV10-1; J: TRBJ1-6; CDR3: CASSELEGASYNSPLHF; DNA: TGCGCCAGCAGTGAGTTGGAGGGGGCCTCCTATAATTCACCCCTCCACTTT
D: .; size: .; V: TRBV5-1; J: TRBJ2-7; CDR3: CASSYSHEQYF; DNA: TGCGCCAGCAGCTACTCCCACGAGCAGTACTTC
D: .; size: once; V: TRBV7-3; J: TRBJ2-5; CDR3: CASSPASSALGTQYF; DNA: TGTGCCAGCAGCCCCGCCAGCAGCGCATTAGGGACCCAGTACTTC
D: TRBD1; size: .; V: TRBV19; J: TRBJ1-1; CDR3: CASSRDRGGTEAFF; DNA: TGTGCCAGTAGTCGGGACAGGGGTGGGACTGAAGCTTTCTTT
D: .; size: .; V: TRBV4-3; J: TRBJ2-1; CDR3: CASSQDYGDPYNEQFF; DNA: TGCGCCAGCAGCCAAGATTACGGGGATCCCTACAATGAGCAGTTCTTC
D: .; size: .; V: TRBV5-1; J: TRBJ1-2; CDR3: CASSPGQSYGYTF; DNA: TGCGCCAGCAGCCCTGGACAGAGCTATGGCTACACCTTC
D: TRBD2; size: .; V: TRBV5-4; J: TRBJ2-1; CDR3: CASSMDLAGDPGNEQFF; DNA: TGTGCCAGCAGCATGGATCTAGCGGGCGACCCTGGGAATGAGCAGTTCTTC
D: .; size: few; V: TRBV5-6; J: TRBJ1-1; CDR3: CASSRRTVNTEAFF; DNA: TGTGCCAGCAGCAGAAGGACAGTGAACACTGAAGCTTTCTTT
D: TRBD1; size: .; V: TRBV11-2; J: TRBJ2-5; CDR3: CASSLPTGTVPQYF; DNA: TGTGCCAGCAGCTTACCCACCGGGACAGTGCCCCAGTACTTC
D: TRBD1; size: .; V: TRBV29-1; J: TRBJ1-5; CDR3: CSVGQGDQPQHF; DNA: TGCAGCGTTGGACAGGGGGATCAGCCCCAGCATTTT
D: .; size: .; V: TRBV2; J: TRBJ2-2; CDR3: CASSRRGEAGELFF; DNA: TGTGCCAGCAGTCGACGGGGAGAGGCCGGGGAGCTGTTTTTT
D: .; size: .; V: TRBV27; J: TRBJ1-2; CDR3: CASSLSETGLWGYTF; DNA: TGTGCCAGCAGTTTATCGGAGACAGGTCTATGGGGGTACACCTTC
D: .; size: .; V: TRBV29-1; J: TRBJ1-1; CDR3: CSVDGIRNTEAFF; DNA: TGCAGCGTTGATGGGATCCGGAACACTGAAGCTTTCTTT
D: .; size: .; V: TRBV5-1; J: TRBJ2-7; CDR3: CASSLPGREQYF; DNA: TGCGCCAGCAGCTTACCGGGGCGAGAGCAGTACTTC
D: TRBD1; size: .; V: TRBV5-5; J: TRBJ2-7; CDR3: CASSLSGTGGSEQYF; DNA: TGTGCCAGCAGCCTTTCCGGGACAGGGGGCTCCGAGCAGTACTTC
D: .; size: .; V: TRBV12-3/TRBV12-4; J: TRBJ2-7; CDR3: CASSLGSAGEQYF; DNA: TGTGCCAGCAGTTTAGGGTCGGCTGGGGAGCAGTACTTC
D: .; size: .; V: TRBV2; J: TRBJ1-1; CDR3: CASSEVKVLAGDTEAFF; DNA: TGTGCCAGCAGTGAAGTAAAGGTCTTGGCGGGGGACACTGAAGCTTTCTTT
D: .; size: .; V: TRBV30; J: TRBJ1-5; CDR3: CAWSLQQGMGQPQHF; DNA: TGTGCCTGGAGCCTACAACAGGGAATGGGTCAGCCCCAGCATTTT
D: .; size: .; V: TRBV5-1; J: TRBJ2-6; CDR3: CASSLGPTGSGANVLTF; DNA: TGCGCCAGCAGCTTGGGGCCTACAGGGTCTGGGGCCAACGTCCTGACTTTC
D: .; size: .; V: TRBV7-3; J: TRBJ2-1; CDR3: CASSLRAASASLSYNEQFF; DNA: TGTGCCAGCAGCTTAAGGGCCGCTAGCGCGAGTTTATCCTACAATGAGCAGTTCTTC
D: .; size: .; V: TRBV24-1; J: TRBJ1-1; CDR3: CATSRRGGTEAFF; DNA: TGTGCCACCAGTAGAAGGGGAGGCACTGAAGCTTTCTTT
D: .; size: .; V: TRBV3-1/TRBV3-2; J: TRBJ1-2; CDR3: CASSQDGMTLGGYTF; DNA: TGTGCCAGCAGCCAAGATGGGATGACACTTGGCGGCTACACCTTC
D: TRBD2; size: .; V: TRBV4-1; J: TRBJ2-7; CDR3: CASSQGLAGKNEQYF; DNA: TGCGCCAGCAGCCAAGGACTAGCGGGGAAAAACGAGCAGTACTTC
D: .; size: .; V: TRBV6-2/TRBV6-3; J: TRBJ2-7; CDR3: CASSYSNPGVGYEQYF; DNA: TGTGCCAGCAGTTACTCGAATCCGGGAGTAGGTTACGAGCAGTACTTC
D: .; size: once; V: TRBV7-2; J: TRBJ1-5; CDR3: CASSLAGALPQHF; DNA: TGTGCCAGCAGCTTAGCAGGGGCTTTGCCCCAGCATTTT
D: TRBD2; size: .; V: TRBV5-6; J: TRBJ2-7; CDR3: CASSPGGLAGGEQYF; DNA: TGTGCCAGCAGCCCTGGCGGCCTAGCGGGCGGCGAGCAGTACTTC
D: .; size: .; V: TRBV6-6; J: TRBJ2-7; CDR3: CASRRSSAYEQYF; DNA: TGTGCCAGCAGACGCTCCTCGGCCTACGAGCAGTACTTC
D: TRBD1; size: .; V: TRBV29-1; J: TRBJ2-7; CDR3: CSVDGTGTSYEQYF; DNA: TGCAGCGTTGACGGGACAGGAACATCCTACGAGCAGTACTTC
D: .; size: .; V: TRBV19; J: TRBJ1-2; CDR3: CASSIDRRSTYGYTF; DNA: TGTGCCAGTAGTATAGATCGTCGCAGCACATATGGCTACACCTTC